This is a list of T cell receptor beta chains from one sample in a study of T cells in Graves' hyperthyroidism and ophthalmopathy. TCRdb called the multiplex PCR reads again in MiXCR, with one record for every CDR3 protein. The sample carries a few hundred thousand distinct CDR3 sequences, about a fifth recorded once. The specimen was blood. These receptors originate from a woman aged 18-30 years with Graves' hyperthyroidism. Each CDR3 is given with its conserved first and last residue. The order of the fields is clone size, J gene, D gene, V gene, CDR3 DNA, CDR3 protein. D genes are given only for firm matches. Rows may omit the clone size; those that give it use once, few, many or a size class.

few,TRBJ1-1,NA,TRBV20-1,TGCAGTGTCATCAAAGGCGGGGGGCACACTGAAGCTTTCTTT,CSVIKGGGHTEAFF
NA,TRBJ2-7,TRBD2,TRBV6-2/TRBV6-3,TGTGCCAGCAACCACCCTTCGGGGGGACTCTACGAGCAGTACTTC,CASNHPSGGLYEQYF
once,TRBJ1-3,NA,TRBV11-1,TGTGCCAGCAGCCCCCGGTCAGGGCCCGTGCTCTCTGGAAACACCATATATTTT,CASSPRSGPVLSGNTIYF
many,TRBJ1-5,NA,TRBV4-2,TGTGCCAGCAGCCAAGAAAAAACCCCGAATCAGCCCCAGCATTTT,CASSQEKTPNQPQHF
many,TRBJ2-3,NA,TRBV12-3/TRBV12-4,TGTGCCAGCAGTTTAAGGCAAGGAGATACGCAGTATTTT,CASSLRQGDTQYF
many,TRBJ2-7,NA,TRBV20-1,TGCAGTGCAAGAGGGGGGGCAAGCTCCTACGAGCAGTACTTC,CSARGGASSYEQYF
NA,TRBJ2-5,NA,TRBV20-1,TGCAGTGCTAGAAAGCCGACAGGACTTGAGGAGACCCAGTACTTC,CSARKPTGLEETQYF
many,TRBJ2-5,NA,TRBV13,TGTGCCAGCAGCCAACCTGGACGCCACCAAGAGACCCAGTACTTC,CASSQPGRHQETQYF
many,TRBJ1-2,TRBD1,TRBV2,TGTGCCGGGGGGACAGCTAACTATGGCTACACCTTC,CAGGTANYGYTF
many,TRBJ1-1,TRBD1,TRBV5-1,TGCGCCAGCAGCCCGGGACAGGGGGCGCGGGACACTGAAGCTTTCTTT,CASSPGQGARDTEAFF
many,TRBJ2-7,NA,TRBV20-1,TGCAGTGCTAGGTTGGGGGCTAGCGGAGGCGAGCAGTACTTC,CSARLGASGGEQYF
many,TRBJ2-4,NA,TRBV20-1,TGCAGTGCTAGGGGCCCAATAAACATTCAGTACTTC,CSARGPINIQYF
many,TRBJ2-4,TRBD2,TRBV11-2,TGTGCCAGCAGCTTAGGTAGCGGGGGAACCAAAAACATTCAGTACTTC,CASSLGSGGTKNIQYF
NA,TRBJ1-1,TRBD1,TRBV6-1,TGTGCCATCAAGGAGACAGGGATGACCCCTGAAGCTTTCTTT,CAIKETGMTPEAFF
many,TRBJ2-7,NA,TRBV5-1,TGCGCCAGCAGCCTACGAGCGGGTTCCTACGAGCAGTACTTC,CASSLRAGSYEQYF
many,TRBJ1-1,TRBD1,TRBV15,TGTGCCACCAGCAGAGACAAACAGGGGGCCAACTATAACGGAGCTTTCTTT,CATSRDKQGANYNGAFF
many,TRBJ1-5,NA,TRBV15,TGTGCCACCAGCAGAGAGTCGGGGCCTTATCAGCCCCAGCATTTT,CATSRESGPYQPQHF
many,TRBJ2-5,NA,TRBV20-1,TGCAGTTCAAGGATTACCAATCGGGAGACCCAGTACTTC,CSSRITNRETQYF
few,TRBJ2-4,TRBD2,TRBV2,TGTGCCAGCGGAGAGGATAGCGGGGGACTAGCCAAAAACATTAAGTACTTC,CASGEDSGGLAKNIKYF
NA,TRBJ1-2,NA,TRBV6-2/TRBV6-3,TGTGCCAGCAGTTACGACCCTTGGAGCTATGGCTACACCTTC,CASSYDPWSYGYTF
NA,TRBJ1-1,NA,TRBV5-1,TGCGCCAGCAGCTTGACAGGCTGGGGGACTGAAGCTTTCTTT,CASSLTGWGTEAFF
many,TRBJ2-7,NA,TRBV14,TGTGCCAGCAGCCAAGATCGTCTTGCCAACGAGCAGTACTTC,CASSQDRLANEQYF
few,TRBJ2-7,TRBD2,TRBV4-1,TGCGCCAGCAGCCAAACTAGCGGGGGGCGCGGGCAGTACTTC,CASSQTSGGRGQYF
NA,TRBJ2-2,TRBD1,TRBV10-3,TGTGCCGTCGGTCCGGGACAGGGAAACGCCGGGGAGCTGTTTTTT,CAVGPGQGNAGELFF
NA,TRBJ2-5,NA,TRBV27,TGTGCCAGCAGTCGGGACGATATCGAGACCCAGTACTTC,CASSRDDIETQYF
many,TRBJ1-5,TRBD1,TRBV24-1,TGTGCCACCAGACAGGGGGAAGGTCAGCCCCAGCATTTT,CATRQGEGQPQHF
many,TRBJ2-7,TRBD1,TRBV20-1,TGCAGTGCTCTAAGGGACAGTTACGAGCAGTACTTC,CSALRDSYEQYF
few,TRBJ2-5,NA,TRBV6-1,TGTGCCAGCAGCCCCGGACTTCCCCAAGAGACCCAGTACTTC,CASSPGLPQETQYF
many,TRBJ1-1,NA,TRBV29-1,TGCAGCGTTGCGGGACGGATGAACACTGAAGCTTTCTTT,CSVAGRMNTEAFF
many,TRBJ2-5,NA,TRBV20-1,TGCAGTGCTAGTGGCAAGCAAGAGACCCAGTACTTC,CSASGKQETQYF
many,TRBJ2-5,NA,TRBV20-1,TGCAGTGCTAGTTTCCGGGAGACCCAGTACTTC,CSASFRETQYF
many,TRBJ1-2,NA,TRBV29-1,TGCAGCGTCCTGGGGCAGAACTATGGCTACACCTTC,CSVLGQNYGYTF
many,TRBJ2-5,TRBD2,TRBV28,TGTGCCAGCAGTCTGGGGACTAGCGGGGGCTACCAAGAGACCCAGTACTTC,CASSLGTSGGYQETQYF
many,TRBJ2-7,NA,TRBV11-1,TGTGCCAGCAGCCGATCTGGCTCCTACGAGCAGTACTTC,CASSRSGSYEQYF
NA,TRBJ1-3,NA,TRBV11-3,TGTGCCAGCAGCCCTAGACAGAGCTCTGGAAACACCATATATTTT,CASSPRQSSGNTIYF
many,TRBJ2-7,NA,TRBV6-5,TGTGCCAGCAGTTACTCGGGCGTCGCCTACGAGCAGTACTTC,CASSYSGVAYEQYF
many,TRBJ1-1,NA,TRBV11-2,TGTGCCAGCAGCTTTCTACAGGGAGTAGACACTGAAGCTTTCTTT,CASSFLQGVDTEAFF
few,TRBJ2-1,TRBD2,TRBV6-1,TGTGCCAGCAGTAGACTAGCGGGGGATCGGCAGTTCTTC,CASSRLAGDRQFF
many,TRBJ2-5,TRBD1,TRBV28,TGTGCCAGCAGTAAAGAGGACAGGACTCAAGAGACCCAGTACTTC,CASSKEDRTQETQYF
many,TRBJ2-7,TRBD1,TRBV27,TGTGCCAGCACCCCGGGACAGGGATTTTACGAGCAGTACTTC,CASTPGQGFYEQYF
many,TRBJ1-1,NA,TRBV24-1,TGTGCCACCAGTGATTCGGGCGGGGCTGGGACTGAAGCTTTCTTT,CATSDSGGAGTEAFF
NA,TRBJ1-2,TRBD1,TRBV5-1,TGCGCCAGCAGCTCCGGGACAGGGGGCGCGCCGGTCGGCTACACCTTC,CASSSGTGGAPVGYTF